This TCR beta chain was obtained from a study of T cells in Graves' hyperthyroidism and ophthalmopathy. Researchers took RNA transcripts and amplified the TCR beta CDR3 regions from them. A first-round RT-PCR of the TCR CDR3 used the HTBI primer set. Each CDR3 protein is one row after TCRdb ran MiXCR on the multiplex PCR reads. Of over 350,000 distinct CDR3 sequences detected, over 12% appear once; the ten largest clones hold under 30%. Diagnostic assessment was based on clinical symptoms, serum thyroxine and TRAb, thyroid ultrasound and orbital computed tomography. Source material for PBMCs was about 10 ml fresh peripheral blood. Looked up from germline, CDR1 is KGHSH and CDR2 is LQKENI. The CDR3 spans 15 residues. J lost 3 bases, V lost 3 bases, and 5 bases had no gene match.

V and J are TRBV18 and TRBJ2-1; 7 nucleotides match TRBD2. The TCR sequence derives from a man aged 45-60 years with Graves' ophthalmopathy. Sequencing was carried out using blood. The CDR3 DNA is TGTGCCAGCTCACCGGCTAGCGGAAGCTACAATGAGCAGTTCTTC. As protein: CASSPASGSYNEQFF. Drawing the rest from reference TRBV18 and TRBJ2-1, the complete variable domain is NAGVMQNPRHLVRRRGQEARLRCSPMKGHSHVYWYRQLPEEGLKFMVYLQKENIIDESGMPKERFSAEFPKEGPSILRIQQVVRGDSAAYFCASSPASGSYNEQFFGPGTRLTVL.